These 21 T cell receptor beta chains share one sample of origin, sequenced in a study of blood T cell repertoires in COVID-19. The method was immunoSEQ multiplex PCR; TCRdb's version includes in-frame clones alone and lacks a portion of them. The sample includes roughly 200,000 clones, 80% to 90% seen only once; the top ten take roughly 20%. Sequencing used peripheral blood. These receptors came from a human donor in a cohort sampled during active COVID-19.

The chain joins TRBV18 to TRBJ2-1, with D possibly being TRBD1 (6 bases). Per the germline V gene, CDR1 is KGHSH and CDR2 is LQKENI. This CDR3 is built from 17 residues. Trimming shortened V by 3 bases and J by 3 bases, and 18 bases separated the two germline ends. CDR3 nucleotides: TGTGCCAGCTCACCCAACCCGGGGACACACTTCTACAATGAGCAGTTCTTC. Protein product: CASSPNPGTHFYNEQFF.

This clone came up a few times. The genes are TRBV3-1 (or the pseudogene TRBV3-2) and TRBJ2-3; D unresolved. The germline CDR1 and CDR2 sequences are LGHDT and YNNKEL (reference sequence). Trimming cost V 1 base and J 5 bases, with 4 bases left between them. The CDR3 spans 12 residues. The chain's CDR3 is CASSQVRDTQYF. CDR3 nucleotides: TGTGCCAGCAGCCAAGTCCGAGATACGCAGTATTTT.

The chain is built from TRBV5-1 and TRBJ2-5, with D unclear. CDR1 SGHRS and CDR2 YFSETQ come from the germline V gene. The CDR3 contains 13 residues. Trimming cost V 1 base and J 4 bases, with 8 bases left between them. The CDR3 here is CASSLRVRETQYF. The CDR3 nucleotides read TGCGCCAGCAGCTTGCGGGTGAGAGAGACCCAGTACTTC. Together with reference TRBV5-1 and TRBJ2-5, the CDR3 gives the full variable domain: KAGVTQTPRYLIKTRGQQVTLSCSPISGHRSVSWYQQTPGQGLQFLFEYFSETQRNKGNFPGRFSGRQFSNSRSEMNVSTLELGDSALYLCASSLRVRETQYFGPGTRLLVL.

The CDR3 loop is CASSQETGGNQPQHF. The DNA for the CDR3 is TGCGCCAGCAGCCAAGAGACAGGGGGGAATCAGCCCCAGCATTTT. J is TRBJ1-5 and V is TRBV5-1, with TRBD1 matching over 9 bases. V dropped 4 bases and J dropped 4; count of bases not matched to a gene: 6. The CDR3 is made up of 15 amino acids. Germline assignment: CDR1 SGHRS and CDR2 YFSETQ.

V and J are TRBV12-5 and TRBJ2-1; TRBD2 aligns across 10 bases. This CDR3 comprises 17 residues. The germline V gene has CDR1 LGHNT and CDR2 FRNRAP. Trimming removed 4 bases from V and 2 bases from J; junction bases left unmatched: 8. CDR3 nucleotide sequence: TGTGCTAGTGGTTCCTTGCTAGCGGGGGCCCCCTACAATGAGCAGTTCTTC. This sequence encodes CASGSLLAGAPYNEQFF.

The chain has TRBV11-2 and TRBJ1-2; a weak D match, TRBD1 (6 bases). The V end was cut by 5 bases, the J end by 8 bases, with 21 bases between. Germline CDR1 is SGHAT and CDR2 is FQNNGV. This CDR3 has 15 residues. The CDR3 coding sequence is TGTGCCAGCAGCCCCAATCTAGGGGGGGCCGAGGGCTACACCTTC. Protein sequence: CASSPNLGGAEGYTF.

The CDR3 nucleotides read TGTGCCAGCAGACTCACGGGGGGGCCCCTCAATGAGCAGTTCTTC. Its translation is CASRLTGGPLNEQFF. The V call is TRBV6-5, the J call TRBJ2-1, with 8 positions matching TRBD2. This CDR3 spans 15 amino acids. Germline CDR1 reads MNHEY; CDR2 reads SVGAGI. Unmatched junction bases numbered 10, after V lost 6 bases and J lost 6 bases.

The rearrangement joins TRBV6-5 to TRBJ2-3, with 9 bases matching TRBD2. The CDR3 runs 16 residues. Trimming removed 4 bases from V and 4 bases from J; junction bases left unmatched: 9. From germline, CDR1 is MNHEY and CDR2 SVGAGI. Here the CDR3 reads CASSSGSGRGADTQYF. Here the CDR3 DNA reads TGTGCCAGCAGTTCCGGTAGCGGGAGAGGGGCAGATACGCAGTATTTT.

This chain links TRBV5-5 with TRBJ2-1; 9 bases fit TRBD2. V lost 0 bases to trimming and J lost 5 bases; unmatched junction nucleotides: 12. The germline V gene encodes CDR1 SGHKS and CDR2 YYEKEE (reference sequence). This CDR3 has 18 residues. This chain's CDR3 is CASSLVVVGLAGHNEQFF. The CDR3 DNA reads as TGTGCCAGCAGCTTGGTCGTAGTCGGGCTAGCGGGGCACAATGAGCAGTTCTTC.

The V and J genes are TRBV12-5 and TRBJ1-3; 7 bases fit TRBD1. The CDR3 consists of 17 residues. J was trimmed by 1 base and V by 4 bases; bases with no gene match: 10. CDR1 is LGHNT and CDR2 is FRNRAP in the germline V gene. The CDR3 nucleotides read TGTGCTAGTGGTTCAGGGGACAGTAGATATTCTGGAAACACCATATATTTT. This codes for CASGSGDSRYSGNTIYF.

The rearrangement uses TRBV28 and TRBJ1-4, with D unresolved. Germline assignment: CDR1 MDHEN and CDR2 SYDVKM. CDR3 length equals 18 residues. V gave up 3 bases and J gave up 1 base, with 18 bases separating them. The CDR3 bases are TGTGCCAGCAGTTTTAACCTCGCGGGAAGTGGAACTAATGAAAAACTGTTTTTT. Protein: CASSFNLAGSGTNEKLFF.

The CDR3 DNA sequence: TGTGCCAGTAGGGGACAGCACACCGGGGAGCTGTTTTTT. Its protein is CASRGQHTGELFF. This chain joins TRBV19 and TRBJ2-2; 7 bases align to TRBD1. The V and J ends lost 6 bases and 3 bases, in that order; junction bases with no gene match: 1. Germline V gene data show CDR1 as LNHDA and CDR2 as SQIVND (reference sequence). The CDR3 is made up of 13 amino acids.

The chain has TRBV6-6 and TRBJ1-5, with TRBD1 as a possible D gene (6 bases). The V gene's germline CDR1 is MNHNY and CDR2 SVGAGI (reference sequence). The CDR3 runs 18 residues. Trimming removed 5 bases at V and 1 base at J, with 21 bases between. The CDR3 nucleotides read TGTGCCAGCAGTCGACCGGGACATACAATAGGGAGCAATCAGCCCCAGCATTTT. Translated, it gives CASSRPGHTIGSNQPQHF.

The V call is TRBV19, the J call TRBJ1-5; 10 nucleotides line up with TRBD1. The germline gives CDR1 LNHDA, CDR2 SQIVND (reference sequence). V lost 4 bases and J lost 7; bases outside the gene matches: 10. This CDR3 has 16 amino acids. For the CDR3, the DNA is TGTGCCAGTAGTACCAGGACAGGGGGTGTGGGGCAGCCCCAGCATTTT. Residues: CASSTRTGGVGQPQHF.

Here the CDR3 DNA reads TGTGCCACCAGTGCGGCGGGAGGGTACGAGCAGTACTTC. This sequence encodes CATSAAGGYEQYF. This sequence joins TRBV24-1 and TRBJ2-7, with 9 bases lining up with TRBD2. V gave up 5 bases and J gave up 4 bases; unmatched junction bases: 2. Germline CDR1 is KGHDR and CDR2 is SFDVKD. The CDR3 length is 13 residues.

For the CDR3, the DNA is TGTGCCAGCAGCCACCACCCCGGACAGGTGAATTCACCCCTCCACTTT. It specifies CASSHHPGQVNSPLHF. This chain links TRBV11-2 with TRBJ1-6, with 7 nucleotides matching TRBD1. The J segment lost 7 bases and the V segment lost 5 bases, leaving 11 bases of the junction unmatched. The CDR3 spans 16 residues. Germline V CDR1 and CDR2: SGHAT, FQNNGV. Drawing the rest from reference TRBV11-2 and TRBJ1-6, the complete variable domain is EAGVAQSPRYKIIEKRQSVAFWCNPISGHATLYWYQQILGQGPKLLIQFQNNGVVDDSQLPKDRFSAERLKGVDSTLKIQPAKLEDSAVYLCASSHHPGQVNSPLHFGNGTRLTVT.

The J gene is TRBJ2-7, the V gene TRBV5-5; 9 bases line up with TRBD1. Looked up from germline, CDR1 is SGHKS and CDR2 is YYEKEE (reference sequence). This CDR3 has 14 amino acids. Trimming at V came to 3 bases and at J to 3 bases, leaving 4 bases not matched to a gene. The CDR3 region has the DNA TGTGCCAGCAGCTGGGGGACAGGGTACTACGAGCAGTACGTC. Its protein is CASSWGTGYYEQYV.

This chain uses TRBV28 with TRBJ2-1, with TRBD2 identical over 10 bases. From germline, CDR1 is MDHEN and CDR2 SYDVKM. With 7 bases clipped from V and 5 bases from J, the junction kept 11 bases outside the gene matches. The CDR3 has 16 residues. The CDR3 bases are TGTGCCAGCACAGCCTCCGGGACTAGCGTACACAATGAGCAGTTCTTC. It yields the protein CASTASGTSVHNEQFF.

The rearrangement uses TRBV5-6 and TRBJ2-3; 7 bases are shared with TRBD2. CDR1 and CDR2 (germline): SGHDT, YYEEEE. The CDR3 is 19 amino acids. After removal of 1 base from V and 7 bases from J, the junction contained 21 bases not matched to a gene. CDR3 nucleotides: TGTGCCAGCAGCTTGTTGCATAGATTACGACTAGCCCTCCCGAATACGCAGTATTTT. Its protein is CASSLLHRLRLALPNTQYF.

This clone has a single count. The V gene is TRBV6-5, the J gene TRBJ1-6; 8 bases line up with TRBD1. Germline trimming cut 6 bases from V and 6 bases from J; bases unmatched to any gene: 1. Germline loops: CDR1 MNHEY, CDR2 SVGAGI. CDR3 length: 13 amino acids. The CDR3 spells CASRDRGNSPLHF. As DNA, the CDR3 is TGTGCCAGCAGAGACAGGGGTAATTCACCCCTCCACTTT.

J is TRBJ2-3 and V is TRBV5-1; 7 bases line up with TRBD2. This CDR3 spans 15 amino acids. Per germline, CDR1 SGHRS and CDR2 YFSETQ. The V segment lost 4 bases and the J segment 2 bases; nucleotides outside the gene matches: 7. CDR3 loop: CASSQSSGDTDTQYF. The CDR3 coding sequence is TGCGCCAGCAGCCAATCAAGCGGGGACACAGATACGCAGTATTTT.